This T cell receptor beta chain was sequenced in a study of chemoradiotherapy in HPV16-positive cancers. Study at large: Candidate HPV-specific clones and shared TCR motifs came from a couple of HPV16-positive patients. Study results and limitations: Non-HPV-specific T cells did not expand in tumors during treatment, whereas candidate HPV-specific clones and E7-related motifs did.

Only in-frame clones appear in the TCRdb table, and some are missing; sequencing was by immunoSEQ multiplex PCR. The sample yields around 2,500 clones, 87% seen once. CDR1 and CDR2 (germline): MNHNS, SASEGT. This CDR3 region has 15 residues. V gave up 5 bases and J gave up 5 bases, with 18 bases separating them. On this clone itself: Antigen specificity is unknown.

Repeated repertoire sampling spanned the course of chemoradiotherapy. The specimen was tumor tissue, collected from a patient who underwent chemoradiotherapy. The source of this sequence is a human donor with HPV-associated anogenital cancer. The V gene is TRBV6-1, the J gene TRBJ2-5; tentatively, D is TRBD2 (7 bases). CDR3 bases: TGTGCCAGCAGTCCTTTTCAGGGGAGGGGGGAGACCCAGTACTTC. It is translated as CASSPFQGRGETQYF.